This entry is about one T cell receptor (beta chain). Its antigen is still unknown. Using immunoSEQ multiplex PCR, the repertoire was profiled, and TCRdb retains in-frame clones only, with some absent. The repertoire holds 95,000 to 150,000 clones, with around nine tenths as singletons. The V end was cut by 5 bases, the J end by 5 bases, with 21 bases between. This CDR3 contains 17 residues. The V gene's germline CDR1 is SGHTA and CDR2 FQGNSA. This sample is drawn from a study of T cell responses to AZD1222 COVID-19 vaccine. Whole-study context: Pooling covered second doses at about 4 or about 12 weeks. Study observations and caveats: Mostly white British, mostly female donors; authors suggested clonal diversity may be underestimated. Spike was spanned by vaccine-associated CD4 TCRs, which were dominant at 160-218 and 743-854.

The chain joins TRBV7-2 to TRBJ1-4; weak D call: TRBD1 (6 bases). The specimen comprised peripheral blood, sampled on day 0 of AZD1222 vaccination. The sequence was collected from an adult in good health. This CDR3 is CASSARGQGFGNEKLFF. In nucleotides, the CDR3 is TGTGCCAGCAGCGCTAGAGGCCAGGGGTTTGGAAATGAAAAACTGTTTTTT.